This T cell receptor beta chain was observed in a study of blood T cell repertoires in COVID-19. Across the whole study: COVID-19 samples, acute and convalescent, were from the United States, Italy and Spain.

Trimming cost V 7 bases and J 0 bases; bases outside gene matches: 5. The CDR3 contains 14 residues. Germline V gene sequence: CDR1 MNHEY, CDR2 SVGAGI. How the authors handled the data: Reference gene primer amplification in the assay estimated nucleated cell counts. The assay was immunoSEQ multiplex PCR, and TCRdb's table has in-frame clones only and misses some. V, J and clone size were drawn from that table, and D and trimming were deduced from the DNA. The table has around 180,000 clones, 85% to 90% seen once. Sequences were obtained from peripheral blood. The rearrangement uses TRBV6-5 and TRBJ1-1; 7 bases match TRBD1. This clonotype was sampled from a man aged 65 to 79 with active or convalescent COVID-19. The DNA for the CDR3 is TGTGCCAGCATCCAACAGGGGATGAACACTGAAGCTTTCTTT. This codes for CASIQQGMNTEAFF.